One sample yielded the 31 T cell receptor beta chains listed below, sequenced in a study of CD8+ T cells in alopecia areata. Extracted RNA was reverse transcribed, and the resulting cDNA served as sequencing template. The data were produced by immunoSEQ multiplex PCR, yet TCRdb's version contains in-frame clones alone and is incomplete. The sample has tens of thousands of clones, around 96% seen once. This material consisted of CD8+ T cells sorted from blood, taken at week 0. Source of these receptors: a human donor with alopecia areata.

The chain links TRBV7-9 to TRBJ2-1, with 7 bases identical to TRBD2. Per the germline V gene, CDR1 is SEHNR and CDR2 is FQNEAQ (reference sequence). J lost 4 bases, V lost 5 bases, and 11 bases had no gene match. This CDR3 is built from 16 residues. The CDR3 loop is CASSTLHWGGYNEQFF. The CDR3 DNA follows: TGTGCCAGCAGCACACTCCATTGGGGGGGTTACAATGAGCAGTTCTTC.

The V gene is TRBV29-1, the J gene TRBJ2-3; possibly TRBD1 or TRBD2 for D (7 bases each). Trimming pared 0 bases from V and 2 bases from J, leaving 18 bases between. Per the germline V gene, CDR1 is SQVTM and CDR2 is ANQGSEA. This CDR3 has 17 residues. CDR3 protein: CSVEEWTGGRATDTQYF. In DNA, the CDR3 is TGCAGCGTTGAAGAGTGGACAGGAGGGAGGGCCACAGATACGCAGTATTTT.

This clone was counted once. The chain links TRBV5-1 to TRBJ2-3; TRBD1 matches 7 bases. Germline V gene sequence: CDR1 SGHRS, CDR2 YFSETQ. This CDR3 spans 16 amino acids. V shed 5 bases, J shed 0 bases, and the junction held 9 bases outside the gene matches. This chain's CDR3 is CASRYRGQTSTDTQYF. CDR3 sequence (DNA): TGCGCCAGCAGATACAGGGGACAGACTAGCACAGATACGCAGTATTTT.

In DNA, the CDR3 is TGTGCCAGCAGTGAAGCAAGGGGACTAGCGGGTAATGAGCAGTTCTTC. It specifies CASSEARGLAGNEQFF. J is TRBJ2-1 and V is TRBV2, with TRBD2 matching 12 bases. The CDR3 is 16 residues long. CDR1 SNHLY and CDR2 FYNNEI come from the germline V gene. V lost 0 bases, J lost 7 bases, and 4 bases stayed unmatched. The full variable domain, with the rest looked up from reference TRBV2 and TRBJ2-1, is EPEVTQTPSHQVTQMGQEVILRCVPISNHLYFYWYRQILGQKVEFLVSFYNNEISEKSEIFDDQFSVERPDGSNFTLKIRSTKLEDSAMYFCASSEARGLAGNEQFFGPGTRLTVL.

V usage is TRBV18 and J usage is TRBJ2-7; D tentatively fits TRBD1 or TRBD2 (6 bases each). The ends were cut back, 2 bases at V and 3 bases at J, with 14 bases in the middle. The CDR3 sequence is 15 residues long. Per the germline V gene, CDR1 is KGHSH and CDR2 is LQKENI. The CDR3 spells CASSPTWGASYEQYF. DNA for the CDR3: TGTGCCAGCTCACCAACGTGGGGGGCTAGCTACGAGCAGTACTTC.

The rearrangement links TRBV4-1 to TRBJ1-2; D is unresolved. Germline assignment: CDR1 MGHRA and CDR2 YSYEKL. Trimming cost V 0 bases and J 5 bases, with 13 bases left between them. The CDR3 is 15 residues long. Written as DNA, the CDR3 is TGCGCCAGCAGCCAAGACACGGCAGAATCGTATGGCTACACCTTC. Translation: CASSQDTAESYGYTF.

The genes are TRBV7-2 and TRBJ2-5; 10 bases agree with TRBD2. The closer fit of TRBJ2-7 to the DNA end suggests the J call may be wrong. The CDR3 covers 14 residues. Germline V gene lookup returns CDR1 SGHTA and CDR2 FQGNSA. DNA for the CDR3: TGTGCCAGCAGCTTCGCTAGCGGGGGCTACGAGCAGTACTTC. This sequence encodes CASSFASGGYEQYF.

The V and J genes are TRBV11-2 and TRBJ2-7; a weak D match, TRBD2 (5 bases). CDR1 and CDR2 (germline): SGHAT, FQNNGV. V lost 2 bases to trimming and J lost 3 bases, with 5 bases between them. The CDR3 totals 12 residues. The CDR3 here is CASSLRDYEQYF. For the CDR3, the DNA is TGTGCCAGCAGCTTACGGGACTACGAGCAGTACTTC.

The chain couples TRBV19 to TRBJ2-1; 11 bases match TRBD2. This CDR3 is 17 amino acids long. The trim removed 1 base at V and 3 bases at J, leaving 5 bases unmatched. Looked up from germline, CDR1 is LNHDA and CDR2 is SQIVND (reference sequence). CDR3 region: CASSIGSGGAVYNEQFF. CDR3 in DNA: TGTGCCAGTAGTATAGGTAGCGGGGGGGCAGTCTACAATGAGCAGTTCTTC. The whole variable domain, filled in from reference TRBV19 and TRBJ2-1, reads DGGITQSPKYLFRKEGQNVTLSCEQNLNHDAMYWYRQDPGQGLRLIYYSQIVNDFQKGDIAEGYSVSREKKESFPLTVTSAQKNPTAFYLCASSIGSGGAVYNEQFFGPGTRLTVL.

This chain joins TRBV6-5 and TRBJ2-7; either TRBD1 or TRBD2 may fit D (5 bases each). The CDR3 has 15 amino acids. V lost 4 bases and J lost 1, with 14 bases in between. Per the germline V gene, CDR1 is MNHEY and CDR2 is SVGAGI. CDR3 DNA sequence: TGTGCCAGCAGTTGGGACCTGACCCTGTCCTACGAGCAGTACTTC. It specifies CASSWDLTLSYEQYF.

The rearrangement joins TRBV9 to TRBJ2-3; TRBD2 matches at 8 bases. CDR1 and CDR2 (germline): SGDLS, YYNGEE. Germline trimming cut 4 bases from V and 0 bases from J; bases unmatched to any gene: 7. The CDR3 covers 16 residues. The CDR3 DNA reads TGTGCCAGCAGCTGGGAAGCGGGGGCTAGCACAGATACGCAGTATTTT. Its protein is CASSWEAGASTDTQYF. The complete variable domain, with remaining parts taken from reference TRBV9 and TRBJ2-3, reads DSGVTQTPKHLITATGQRVTLRCSPRSGDLSVYWYQQSLDQGLQFLIQYYNGEERAKGNILERFSAQQFPDLHSELNLSSLELGDSALYFCASSWEAGASTDTQYFGPGTRLTVL.

The chain uses TRBV5-1 and TRBJ1-2; 7 positions match TRBD1. The CDR3 is 17 amino acids. V was clipped by 4 bases and J by 0 bases; unmatched bases: 12. The germline gives CDR1 SGHRS, CDR2 YFSETQ. CDR3 amino acids: CASSLRRQGPANYGYTF. As DNA, the CDR3 is TGCGCCAGCAGCCTCCGTCGACAGGGACCCGCTAACTATGGCTACACCTTC.

The chain is built from TRBV11-3 and TRBJ2-2; 9 positions agree with TRBD1. This CDR3 contains 16 residues. The junction had 6 bases not matched to a gene; V was cut back by 5 bases and J by 2 bases. Germline CDR1 reads SGHNT; CDR2 reads YENEEA. This chain's CDR3 is CASSGRTGANTGELFF. CDR3 DNA sequence: TGTGCCAGCAGCGGACGGACAGGGGCCAACACCGGGGAGCTGTTTTTT.

V gene TRBV15 combines with J gene TRBJ2-7; D may be TRBD1 (6 bases). This CDR3 has 14 amino acids. V was pared by 5 bases and J by 4 bases, with 15 bases between. Germline values: CDR1 LNHNV, CDR2 YYDKDF (reference sequence). DNA of the CDR3: TGTGCCACCAGCTCCTCGTTACAGGGTTACGAGCAGTACTTC. Encoded protein: CATSSSLQGYEQYF. The whole variable domain, filled in from reference TRBV15 and TRBJ2-7, reads DAMVIQNPRYQVTQFGKPVTLSCSQTLNHNVMYWYQQKSSQAPKLLFHYYDKDFNNEADTPDNFQSRRPNTSFCFLDIRSPGLGDTAMYLCATSSSLQGYEQYFGPGTRLTVT.

The CDR3: CASSLGGGAYEQYF. CDR3 DNA sequence: TGTGCCAGCAGCTTAGGCGGGGGTGCCTACGAGCAGTACTTC. V usage is TRBV11-2 and J usage is TRBJ2-7; 7 nucleotides agree with TRBD2. CDR1 SGHAT and CDR2 FQNNGV come from the germline V gene. V dropped 1 base and J dropped 2; count of bases not matched to a gene: 2. CDR3 length: 14 amino acids.

The gene calls are TRBV7-9 and TRBJ2-7; a possible D gene is TRBD1 (5 bases). CDR3 length: 11 amino acids. In germline, CDR1 is SEHNR, CDR2 FQNEAQ (reference sequence). V was pared by 1 base and J by 10 bases, with 8 bases between. For the CDR3, the DNA is TGTGCCAGCAGCTTAGGGACACTCCAGTACTTC. As protein: CASSLGTLQYF. Variable domain in full (rest from reference TRBV7-9 and TRBJ2-7): DTGVSQNPRHKITKRGQNVTFRCDPISEHNRLYWYRQTLGQGPEFLTYFQNEAQLEKSRLLSDRFSAERPKGSFSTLEIQRTEQGDSAMYLCASSLGTLQYFGPGTRLTVT.

V and J are TRBV4-3 and TRBJ1-2, with a weak D call TRBD1 (6 bases). The V gene's germline CDR1 is LGHNA and CDR2 YSLEER. V lost 1 base and J lost 4, with 13 bases in between. This CDR3 has 15 amino acids. The CDR3 DNA sequence: TGCGCCAGCAGCCAAGCCCCAGAGGACAGCTATGGCTACACCTTC. Protein product: CASSQAPEDSYGYTF.

The chain couples TRBV23-1 to TRBJ2-3; TRBD2 aligns across 13 bases. TRBV23-1 is designated an ORF whose function remains uncertain. The V segment lost 0 bases and the J segment 6 bases; nucleotides outside the gene matches: 12. This CDR3 comprises 19 residues. The CDR3 sequence: CASSQSSCTSGGAWDTQYF. The CDR3 coding sequence is TGCGCCAGCAGTCAATCTTCATGCACTAGCGGGGGGGCATGGGATACGCAGTATTTT.

This rearrangement joins TRBV6-6 to TRBJ2-2; D is possibly TRBD1 or TRBD2 (5 bases each). Per the germline V gene, CDR1 is MNHNY and CDR2 is SVGAGI (reference sequence). The CDR3 extends over 13 amino acids. The ends were cut back, 3 bases at V and 6 bases at J, with 8 bases in the middle. The CDR3 protein is CASSYWGSGELFF. The CDR3 DNA reads TGTGCCAGCAGTTATTGGGGGTCCGGGGAGCTGTTTTTT.

This rearrangement joins TRBV4-1 to TRBJ2-7; the match to TRBD1 covers 11 bases. The CDR3 contains 17 residues. The V gene end was trimmed by 0 bases and the J gene end by 2 bases; junction bases not matched to a gene: 6. Germline V gene lookup returns CDR1 MGHRA and CDR2 YSYEKL. The CDR3 loop is CASSQEKSGQGAYEQYF. The CDR3 region has the DNA TGCGCCAGCAGCCAAGAAAAGTCGGGACAGGGGGCCTACGAGCAGTACTTC.

The V gene is TRBV6-6, the J gene TRBJ1-4; D ambiguous. This CDR3 contains 15 residues. The V end was cut by 6 bases, the J end by 4 bases, with 15 bases between. CDR1 and CDR2 (germline): MNHNY, SVGAGI (reference sequence). The CDR3 coding sequence is TGTGCCAGCAGACCCCTGGGGAGACATAATGAAAAACTGTTTTTT. Its protein product is CASRPLGRHNEKLFF.

The chain recombines TRBV7-2 with TRBJ2-5, with 7 bases matching TRBD2. The CDR3 runs to 14 residues. The V and J ends lost 5 bases and 1 base, in that order; junction bases with no gene match: 4. The germline gives CDR1 SGHTA, CDR2 FQGNSA. The CDR3 sequence is CASSPWTSQETQYF. Here the CDR3 DNA reads TGTGCCAGCAGCCCCTGGACTAGCCAAGAGACCCAGTACTTC.

The gene calls are TRBV7-9 and TRBJ2-3, with TRBD2 matching 11 bases. The V segment lost 5 bases and the J segment 2 bases; nucleotides outside the gene matches: 6. CDR3 size: 16 residues. The germline V gene encodes CDR1 SEHNR and CDR2 FQNEAQ (reference sequence). The CDR3 loop reads CASSQGLAGSTDTQYF. In nucleotides, the CDR3 is TGTGCCAGCAGCCAAGGACTAGCGGGTTCCACAGATACGCAGTATTTT.

The CDR3 region has the DNA TGTGCCAGCAGCCAGGGAATTGCTCAGTACTTC. Amino acids: CASSQGIAQYF. This chain joins TRBV14 and TRBJ2-4, with D hard to call. The CDR3 contains 11 residues. V lost 3 bases to trimming and J lost 12 bases, with 9 bases between them. Looked up from germline, CDR1 is SGHDN and CDR2 is FVKESK.

This sequence joins TRBV27 and TRBJ2-1; the D is unclear. Germline V gene lookup returns CDR1 MNHEY and CDR2 SMNVEV (reference sequence). V lost 4 bases to trimming and J lost 12 bases, with 13 bases between them. CDR3 length: 12 residues. CDR3 sequence: CASSSNVDGQFF. CDR3 DNA: TGTGCCAGCAGTTCAAATGTCGATGGGCAGTTCTTC.

V usage is TRBV4-2 and J usage is TRBJ2-5; TRBD1 agrees at 9 bases. The CDR3 has 18 amino acids. V lost 0 bases and J lost 4; bases outside the gene matches: 12. CDR1 LGHNA and CDR2 YNFKEQ come from the germline V gene. This chain's CDR3 is CASSQEGDRVPGRETQYF. For the CDR3, the DNA is TGTGCCAGCAGCCAAGAAGGGGACAGGGTTCCGGGAAGAGAGACCCAGTACTTC.

As DNA, the CDR3 is TGCGCCTCTAAGTGGGGGAAAGAAACAGATACGCAGTATTTT. It specifies CASKWGKETDTQYF. The V gene is TRBV4-3, the J gene TRBJ2-3; D assignment may be TRBD1 or TRBD2 (5 bases each). Per the germline V gene, CDR1 is LGHNA and CDR2 is YSLEER. V dropped 11 bases and J dropped 3 bases, with 18 bases sitting between them. The CDR3 spans 14 residues.

The J gene is TRBJ2-7, the V gene TRBV7-2; D gene uncertain. This CDR3 comprises 13 residues. V dropped 3 bases and J dropped 4 bases, with 10 bases sitting between them. The germline CDR1 and CDR2 sequences are SGHTA and FQGNSA. The CDR3 loop reads CASSFFVGYEQYF. CDR3 bases: TGTGCCAGCAGCTTCTTCGTCGGTTACGAGCAGTACTTC.

V is TRBV4-3 and J is TRBJ1-5, with D unclear. CDR1 is LGHNA, CDR2 YSLEER, per germline. This CDR3 comprises 16 residues. V lost 0 bases, J lost 10 bases, and 19 bases lay in between. CDR3 residues: CASSQDLNSLFQPQHF. The CDR3 DNA reads as TGCGCCAGCAGCCAAGATCTCAACTCCCTCTTTCAACCCCAGCATTTT.

This sequence joins TRBV6-1 and TRBJ2-5, with D uncertain. The CDR3 length is 10 residues. The ends were cut back, 3 bases at V and 7 bases at J, with 3 bases in the middle. CDR1 and CDR2 from the germline V gene are MNHNS and SASEGT. The CDR3 DNA reads TGTGCCAGCAGTGAGCGGACCCAGTACTTC. Protein product: CASSERTQYF.

The chain recombines TRBV7-9 with TRBJ2-7; tentatively, D is TRBD1 (5 bases). Trimming stripped 5 bases from V and 6 bases from J, with 20 bases between. The germline V gene encodes CDR1 SEHNR and CDR2 FQNEAQ (reference sequence). The CDR3 consists of 15 residues. The CDR3 DNA reads as TGTGCCAGCAGCAGCGACGGTGTAGGGGCCCTCGAGCAGTACTTC. Its protein product is CASSSDGVGALEQYF.